Below, 3 T cell receptor beta chains from the same sample are listed, as sequenced in a study of blood T cell repertoires in COVID-19. Assay used: immunoSEQ multiplex PCR; TCRdb lists only in-frame clones, some missing. The sample holds approximately 260,000 clones; 75% to 90% are singletons and the top ten take about 4.3%. The sample comprised peripheral blood. Receptors were obtained from a man aged 60 to 75 who had recovered from COVID-19.

The CDR3 nucleotides are TGTGCCAGCAGCTTGACAGGGGGCACGGAGACCCAGTACTTC. Its translation is CASSLTGGTETQYF. The chain uses TRBV7-3 and TRBJ2-5; 10 nucleotides align to TRBD1. After removal of 3 bases from V and 5 bases from J, the junction contained 3 bases not matched to a gene. CDR1 and CDR2 (germline): SGHTA, FQGTGA. The CDR3 is 14 amino acids.

The chain is built from TRBV28 and TRBJ2-3; maybe TRBD2 (8 bases). The CDR3 extends over 18 amino acids. Deletions cut 3 bases from V and 1 base from J, with 20 bases between. The germline CDR1 and CDR2 sequences are MDHEN and SYDVKM. The CDR3 loop reads CASSLVGTAGDRTDTQYF. The CDR3 DNA follows: TGTGCCAGCAGTTTGGTGGGGACAGCGGGGGACCGCACAGATACGCAGTATTTT. The whole variable domain, filled in from reference TRBV28 and TRBJ2-3, reads DVKVTQSSRYLVKRTGEKVFLECVQDMDHENMFWYRQDPGLGLRLIYFSYDVKMKEKGDIPEGYSVSREKKERFSLILESASTNQTSMYLCASSLVGTAGDRTDTQYFGPGTRLTVL.

This chain joins TRBV28 and TRBJ2-7; 8 bases map to TRBD1. The CDR3 extends over 15 amino acids. The trim removed 3 bases at V and 3 bases at J, leaving 7 bases unmatched. Germline V lookup: CDR1 MDHEN, CDR2 SYDVKM. CDR3 coding DNA: TGTGCCAGCAGTTTGTCAAACAGGGGGGTCTACGAGCAGTACTTC. Translation gives CASSLSNRGVYEQYF.